This TCR beta chain was identified during a study of cytomegalovirus exposure and HLA in healthy donors. PCR was performed using 60 Vbeta and 13 Jbeta primers. Sequencing used immunoSEQ multiplex PCR; TCRdb keeps in-frame clones, though not all of them. The table lists around 190,000 clones, around 80% of them singletons. Per germline, CDR1 MNHNS and CDR2 SASEGT. The CDR3 is made up of 14 amino acids. Trimming removed 2 bases at V and 5 bases at J, with 12 bases between. The sample consisted of PBMCs. This chain uses TRBV6-1 with TRBJ2-5, with D perhaps matching TRBD2 (7 bases). The TCR originated in a woman aged 50 to 60 in good health and CMV-seronegative. CDR3 sequence (DNA): TGTGCCAGCAGTGAATGGGGGGGGCGGGAGACCCAGTACTTC. It encodes CASSEWGGRETQYF.